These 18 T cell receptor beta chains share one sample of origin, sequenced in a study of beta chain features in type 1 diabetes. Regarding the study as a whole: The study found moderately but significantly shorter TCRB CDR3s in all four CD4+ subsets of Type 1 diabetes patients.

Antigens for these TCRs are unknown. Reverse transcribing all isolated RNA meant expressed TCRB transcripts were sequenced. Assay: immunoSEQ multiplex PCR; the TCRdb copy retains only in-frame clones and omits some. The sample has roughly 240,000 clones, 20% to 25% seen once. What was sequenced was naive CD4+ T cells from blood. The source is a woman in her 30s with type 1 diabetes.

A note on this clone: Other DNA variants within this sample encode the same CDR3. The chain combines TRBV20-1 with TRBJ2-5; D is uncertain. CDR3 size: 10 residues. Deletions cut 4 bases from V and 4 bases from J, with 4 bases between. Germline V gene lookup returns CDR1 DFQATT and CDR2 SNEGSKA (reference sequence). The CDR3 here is CSATGETQYF. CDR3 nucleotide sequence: TGCAGTGCTACCGGAGAGACCCAGTACTTC.

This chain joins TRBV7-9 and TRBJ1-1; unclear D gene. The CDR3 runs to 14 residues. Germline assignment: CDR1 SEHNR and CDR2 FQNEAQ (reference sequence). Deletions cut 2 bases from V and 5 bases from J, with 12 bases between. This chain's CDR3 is CASSLNTVGTEAFF. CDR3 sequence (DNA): TGTGCCAGCAGCTTAAATACAGTGGGTACTGAAGCTTTCTTT.

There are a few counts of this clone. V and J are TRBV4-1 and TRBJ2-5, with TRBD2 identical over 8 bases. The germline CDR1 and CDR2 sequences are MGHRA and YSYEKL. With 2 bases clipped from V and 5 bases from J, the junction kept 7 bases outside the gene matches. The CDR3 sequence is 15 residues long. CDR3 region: CASSQRPAGVETQYF. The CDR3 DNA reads TGCGCCAGCAGCCAACGCCCAGCGGGAGTGGAGACCCAGTACTTC.

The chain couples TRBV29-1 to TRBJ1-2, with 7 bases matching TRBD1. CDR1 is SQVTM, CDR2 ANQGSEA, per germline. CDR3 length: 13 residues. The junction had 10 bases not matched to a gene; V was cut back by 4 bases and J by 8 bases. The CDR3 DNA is TGCAGCGTTGGGCCCAGGGGGAAAGCAGGCTACACCTTC. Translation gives CSVGPRGKAGYTF.

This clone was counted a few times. The DNA of the CDR3 is TGTGCCACCAGCAGAGAATCCCCGTTCAGCGCGAACTCCTACAATGAGCAGTTCTTC. Translation gives CATSRESPFSANSYNEQFF. The rearrangement uses TRBV15 and TRBJ2-1; the D is unclear. The CDR3 runs to 19 residues. V lost 0 bases to trimming and J lost 0 bases, with 18 bases between them. Germline lookup yields CDR1 LNHNV and CDR2 YYDKDF (reference sequence).

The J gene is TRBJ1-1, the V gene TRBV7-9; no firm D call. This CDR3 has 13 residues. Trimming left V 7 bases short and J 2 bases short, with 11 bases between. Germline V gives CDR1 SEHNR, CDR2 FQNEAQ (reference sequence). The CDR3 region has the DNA TGTGCCAGCAACTTGCAGGAAAACACTGAAGCTTTCTTT. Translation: CASNLQENTEAFF.

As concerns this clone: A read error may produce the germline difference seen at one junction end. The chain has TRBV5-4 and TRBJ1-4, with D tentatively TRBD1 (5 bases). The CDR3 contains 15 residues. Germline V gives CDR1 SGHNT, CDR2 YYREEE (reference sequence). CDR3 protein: CASSRRELSNEKLFF. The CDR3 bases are TGTGCCAGCAGTCGCAGGGAACTCTCTAACGAAAAACTGTTTTTT.

The CDR3 region is CASSPLGRGNYGYTF. CDR3 DNA: TGTGCCAGCAGTCCTTTAGGAAGGGGCAACTATGGCTACACCTTC. The rearrangement uses TRBV27 and TRBJ1-2, with a tentative D call TRBD1 (5 bases). In germline, CDR1 is MNHEY, CDR2 SMNVEV (reference sequence). This CDR3 is 15 amino acids long. Trimming stripped 5 bases from V and 2 bases from J, with 15 bases between.

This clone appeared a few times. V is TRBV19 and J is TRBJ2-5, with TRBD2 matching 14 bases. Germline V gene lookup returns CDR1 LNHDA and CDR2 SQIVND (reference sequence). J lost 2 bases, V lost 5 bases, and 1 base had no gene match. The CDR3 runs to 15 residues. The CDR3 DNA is TGTGCCAGTAGTGGACTAGCGGGGGGTCAAGAGACCCAGTACTTC. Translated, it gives CASSGLAGGQETQYF.

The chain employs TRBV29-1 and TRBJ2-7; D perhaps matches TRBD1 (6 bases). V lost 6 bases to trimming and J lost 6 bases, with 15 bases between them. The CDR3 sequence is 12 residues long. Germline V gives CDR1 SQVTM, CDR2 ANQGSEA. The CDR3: CSVRDTELEQYF. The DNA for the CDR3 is TGCAGCGTCCGGGACACCGAGCTCGAGCAGTACTTC.

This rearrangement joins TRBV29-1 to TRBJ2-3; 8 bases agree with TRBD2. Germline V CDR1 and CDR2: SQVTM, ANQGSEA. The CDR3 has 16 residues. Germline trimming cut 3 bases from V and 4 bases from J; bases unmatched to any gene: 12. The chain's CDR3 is CSVDGGRGRQADTQYF. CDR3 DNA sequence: TGCAGCGTTGATGGGGGTCGCGGGAGGCAGGCAGATACGCAGTATTTT.

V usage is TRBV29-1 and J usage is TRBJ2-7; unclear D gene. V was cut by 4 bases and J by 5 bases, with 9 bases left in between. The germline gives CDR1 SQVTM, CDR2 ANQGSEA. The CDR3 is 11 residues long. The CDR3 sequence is CSVGGPNEQYF. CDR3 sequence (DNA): TGCAGCGTTGGAGGTCCCAACGAGCAGTACTTC.

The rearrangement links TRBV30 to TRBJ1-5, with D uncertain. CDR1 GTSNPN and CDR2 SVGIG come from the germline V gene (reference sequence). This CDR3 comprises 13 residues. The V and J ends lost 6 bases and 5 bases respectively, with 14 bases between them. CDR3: CACTLGQDQPQHF. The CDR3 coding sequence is TGTGCCTGTACTTTGGGCCAGGATCAGCCCCAGCATTTT.

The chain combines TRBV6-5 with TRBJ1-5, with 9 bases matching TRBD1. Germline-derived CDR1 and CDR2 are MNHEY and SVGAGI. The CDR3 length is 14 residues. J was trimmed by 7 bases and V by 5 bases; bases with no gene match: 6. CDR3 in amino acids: CASSKLTGGQPQHF. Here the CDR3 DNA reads TGTGCCAGCAGTAAACTCACAGGGGGCCAGCCCCAGCATTTT.

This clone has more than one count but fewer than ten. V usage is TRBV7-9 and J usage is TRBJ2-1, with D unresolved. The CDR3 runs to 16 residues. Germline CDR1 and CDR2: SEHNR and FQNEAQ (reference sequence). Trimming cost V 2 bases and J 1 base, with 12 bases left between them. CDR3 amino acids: CASSLMQALSYNEQFF. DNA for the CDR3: TGTGCCAGCAGCTTAATGCAGGCCCTTTCCTACAATGAGCAGTTCTTC.

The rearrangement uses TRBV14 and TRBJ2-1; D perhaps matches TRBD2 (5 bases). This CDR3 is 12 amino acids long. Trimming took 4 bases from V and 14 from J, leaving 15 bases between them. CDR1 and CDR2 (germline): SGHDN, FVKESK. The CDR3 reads CASSRGLSAEFF. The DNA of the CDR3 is TGTGCCAGCAGCCGCGGGCTTTCTGCAGAGTTCTTC. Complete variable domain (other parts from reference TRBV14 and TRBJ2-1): EAGVTQFPSHSVIEKGQTVTLRCDPISGHDNLYWYRRVMGKEIKFLLHFVKESKQDESGMPNNRFLAERTGGTYSTLKVQPAELEDSGVYFCASSRGLSAEFFGPGTRLTVL.

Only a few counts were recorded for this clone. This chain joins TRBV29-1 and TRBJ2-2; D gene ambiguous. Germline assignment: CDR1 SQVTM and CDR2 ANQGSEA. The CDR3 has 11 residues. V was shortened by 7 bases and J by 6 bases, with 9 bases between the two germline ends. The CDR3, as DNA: TGCAGCGCTTCCCGGGCCGGGGAGCTGTTTTTT. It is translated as CSASRAGELFF.

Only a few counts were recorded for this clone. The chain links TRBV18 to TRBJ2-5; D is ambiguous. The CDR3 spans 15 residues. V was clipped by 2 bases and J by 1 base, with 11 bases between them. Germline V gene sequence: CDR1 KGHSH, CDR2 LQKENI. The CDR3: CASSPFDNSQETQYF. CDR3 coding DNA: TGTGCCAGCTCACCATTCGACAATAGCCAAGAGACCCAGTACTTC. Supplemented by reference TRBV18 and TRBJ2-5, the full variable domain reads NAGVMQNPRHLVRRRGQEARLRCSPMKGHSHVYWYRQLPEEGLKFMVYLQKENIIDESGMPKERFSAEFPKEGPSILRIQQVVRGDSAAYFCASSPFDNSQETQYFGPGTRLLVL.